This is a list of T cell receptor beta chains from one sample in a study of blood T cells in healthy people across ages. TCRdb re-analysed the 5' RACE reads in MiXCR, keeping a single row per CDR3 protein. The sample lists approximately 880,000 distinct CDR3 sequences, 45% to 50% occurring once. The specimen sequenced was blood. These receptors were collected from a man aged 30-40 years in good health. CDR3s include the opening cysteine and the closing phenylalanine or tryptophan. Each record gives: CDR3 DNA, CDR3 protein, D gene, J gene, clone size, V gene. The D gene is left open where the match is weak. Size tells how often a clone was seen (once, few, many) or the class of an expanded clone, and some rows leave it out.

CDR3 DNA: TGCAGTGCTAGGCGGCCAGGGGGCAAGGAGACCCAGTACTTC
CDR3 protein: CSARRPGGKETQYF
D gene: TRBD1
J gene: TRBJ2-5
clone size: .
V gene: TRBV20-1

CDR3 DNA: TGTGCCATCAGTGGCACAGATACGCAGTATTTT
CDR3 protein: CAISGTDTQYF
D gene: .
J gene: TRBJ2-3
clone size: many
V gene: TRBV10-3

CDR3 DNA: TGCGCCAGCAGCGTGGACAGGGTAGGGGGCGAGCAGTACTTC
CDR3 protein: CASSVDRVGGEQYF
D gene: TRBD1
J gene: TRBJ2-7
clone size: .
V gene: TRBV4-3

CDR3 DNA: TGCGCCAGCAGTCCCAATGGCCGTGAGCAGTTCTTC
CDR3 protein: CASSPNGREQFF
D gene: .
J gene: TRBJ2-1
clone size: .
V gene: TRBV5-1

CDR3 DNA: TGCGCCAGCAGCTTGGAGCTCGGGGCCTATAATTCACCCCTCCACTTT
CDR3 protein: CASSLELGAYNSPLHF
D gene: .
J gene: TRBJ1-6
clone size: .
V gene: TRBV5-1

CDR3 DNA: TGTGCCAGCAGCTTAATTAGTAACAGGGAATCCTACAATGAGCAGTTCTTC
CDR3 protein: CASSLISNRESYNEQFF
D gene: .
J gene: TRBJ2-1
clone size: few
V gene: TRBV13

CDR3 DNA: TGCAGTGCTAGTGTACTAGCTGGCACAGATACGCAGTATTTT
CDR3 protein: CSASVLAGTDTQYF
D gene: .
J gene: TRBJ2-3
clone size: few
V gene: TRBV20-1

CDR3 DNA: TGCAGTGCTCTCAGGGATCTTGCTTCACCCCTCCACTTT
CDR3 protein: CSALRDLASPLHF
D gene: .
J gene: TRBJ1-6
clone size: .
V gene: TRBV20-1

CDR3 DNA: TGCGCCAGCAGCCAACGACCAACGGAGGGATTCTACGAGCAGTACTTC
CDR3 protein: CASSQRPTEGFYEQYF
D gene: .
J gene: TRBJ2-7
clone size: .
V gene: TRBV7-9

CDR3 DNA: TGCAGTGCTAGAGATGGCGGGACCCAGTACTTC
CDR3 protein: CSARDGGTQYF
D gene: .
J gene: TRBJ2-5
clone size: once
V gene: TRBV20-1

CDR3 DNA: TGTGCCAGCAGCTTAGCGCTAGCGGGGCTCACAGATACGCAGTATTTT
CDR3 protein: CASSLALAGLTDTQYF
D gene: TRBD2
J gene: TRBJ2-3
clone size: many
V gene: TRBV7-9

CDR3 DNA: TGTGCCAGCAGTTCGGACAGATACAATGAGCAGTTCTTC
CDR3 protein: CASSSDRYNEQFF
D gene: .
J gene: TRBJ2-1
clone size: many
V gene: TRBV6-4

CDR3 DNA: TGTGCCAGCAGCCAGCCCCAGACAGGGGCGAACACCGCGGAGCTGTTTTTT
CDR3 protein: CASSQPQTGANTAELFF
D gene: TRBD1
J gene: TRBJ2-2
clone size: .
V gene: TRBV4-2

CDR3 DNA: TGTGCCAGCAGCTTAGCGATCTCCTACGAGCAGTACTTC
CDR3 protein: CASSLAISYEQYF
D gene: .
J gene: TRBJ2-7
clone size: many
V gene: TRBV7-9

CDR3 DNA: TGTGCCAGCACCACCCGCGGGGTGGATACGCAGTATTTT
CDR3 protein: CASTTRGVDTQYF
D gene: .
J gene: TRBJ2-3
clone size: few
V gene: TRBV3-1

CDR3 DNA: TGTGCCAGCAGCCAAGGGTCAGGGGGTCAAGAGACCCAGTACTTC
CDR3 protein: CASSQGSGGQETQYF
D gene: TRBD1
J gene: TRBJ2-5
clone size: .
V gene: TRBV3-1

CDR3 DNA: TGTGCCAGCAGCTTACTGGCAATAGCGGGGAGCAATCAGCCCCAGCATTTT
CDR3 protein: CASSLLAIAGSNQPQHF
D gene: .
J gene: TRBJ1-5
clone size: many
V gene: TRBV7-2

CDR3 DNA: TGCGCCAGCAGCCCCGACAGGGAAAAGACTGAAGCTTTCTTT
CDR3 protein: CASSPDREKTEAFF
D gene: TRBD1
J gene: TRBJ1-1
clone size: .
V gene: TRBV5-1

CDR3 DNA: TGTGCCAGCAGTCCCACGGGACTCACACCCACCTCCTACGAGCAGTACTTC
CDR3 protein: CASSPTGLTPTSYEQYF
D gene: .
J gene: TRBJ2-7
clone size: few
V gene: TRBV27

CDR3 DNA: TGTGCCAGCAGCTTCAGGGCCGGGACTAGCGGATTTTTTGATACGCAGTATTTT
CDR3 protein: CASSFRAGTSGFFDTQYF
D gene: TRBD2
J gene: TRBJ2-3
clone size: once
V gene: TRBV11-3

CDR3 DNA: TGTGCCAGCAGTCCCCCTAGCGGTCCCACAGATACGCAGTATTTT
CDR3 protein: CASSPPSGPTDTQYF
D gene: TRBD2
J gene: TRBJ2-3
clone size: .
V gene: TRBV28

CDR3 DNA: TGTGCCAGCAGCCAAGACCCTGCGTACACAGATACGCAGTATTTT
CDR3 protein: CASSQDPAYTDTQYF
D gene: .
J gene: TRBJ2-3
clone size: .
V gene: TRBV4-2

CDR3 DNA: TGTGCCGGCAGCGACGGGACTCTCTGGGAGCAGTACTTC
CDR3 protein: CAGSDGTLWEQYF
D gene: .
J gene: TRBJ2-7
clone size: .
V gene: TRBV9

CDR3 DNA: TGCGCCAGCAGCACCGAGACAGGGTTCACCTACGAGCAGTACTTC
CDR3 protein: CASSTETGFTYEQYF
D gene: TRBD1
J gene: TRBJ2-7
clone size: .
V gene: TRBV5-1

CDR3 DNA: TGCGCCAGCAGCCAAGATCGGCACAGGGCCTACGAGCAGTACTTC
CDR3 protein: CASSQDRHRAYEQYF
D gene: .
J gene: TRBJ2-7
clone size: few
V gene: TRBV4-3

CDR3 DNA: TGTGCCAGCGGACAATTCCATGGCTACACCTTC
CDR3 protein: CASGQFHGYTF
D gene: .
J gene: TRBJ1-2
clone size: many
V gene: TRBV28

CDR3 DNA: TGTGCCTCAGGGGGGGCAACTAATGAAAAACTGTTTTTT
CDR3 protein: CASGGATNEKLFF
D gene: TRBD1
J gene: TRBJ1-4
clone size: .
V gene: TRBV28

CDR3 DNA: TGTGCCAGCAGCGGGAGTCACGAGCAGTACTTC
CDR3 protein: CASSGSHEQYF
D gene: .
J gene: TRBJ2-7
clone size: .
V gene: TRBV12-3/TRBV12-4

CDR3 DNA: TGTGCCAGCAGCCTGACAGGGAATAATTCACCCCTCCACTTT
CDR3 protein: CASSLTGNNSPLHF
D gene: TRBD1
J gene: TRBJ1-6
clone size: few
V gene: TRBV6-6

CDR3 DNA: TGCAGTGCTGAGCACAGGGGGCAGCGCACAGATACGCAGTATTTT
CDR3 protein: CSAEHRGQRTDTQYF
D gene: TRBD1
J gene: TRBJ2-3
clone size: .
V gene: TRBV20-1

CDR3 DNA: TGTGCCAGCAAGGAAGGTCTGAAGTACCAAGAGACCCAGTACTTC
CDR3 protein: CASKEGLKYQETQYF
D gene: .
J gene: TRBJ2-5
clone size: .
V gene: TRBV5-6

CDR3 DNA: TGCAGCGTTGGGGGGAGGGCCGGTCAGCCCCAGCATTTT
CDR3 protein: CSVGGRAGQPQHF
D gene: .
J gene: TRBJ1-5
clone size: .
V gene: TRBV29-1

CDR3 DNA: TGTGCCAGCAGCTTAAGAAAGGCAGATACGCAGTATTTT
CDR3 protein: CASSLRKADTQYF
D gene: .
J gene: TRBJ2-3
clone size: few
V gene: TRBV7-9

CDR3 DNA: TGTGCCATCACGCGGGGGGGCCAAGATACGCAGTATTTT
CDR3 protein: CAITRGGQDTQYF
D gene: TRBD2
J gene: TRBJ2-3
clone size: .
V gene: TRBV28

CDR3 DNA: TGCGCCAGCAGCCAAGTTACGGGGGGTGTCCACGAGCAGTACTTC
CDR3 protein: CASSQVTGGVHEQYF
D gene: TRBD2
J gene: TRBJ2-7
clone size: few
V gene: TRBV4-1

CDR3 DNA: TGCGCCAGCAGCCAAGATCAGCGGGCTGCTAATGAAAAACTGTTTTTT
CDR3 protein: CASSQDQRAANEKLFF
D gene: .
J gene: TRBJ1-4
clone size: .
V gene: TRBV4-1

CDR3 DNA: TGTGCCAGCAGTCCGGACAGGGACCAGCCCCAGCATTTT
CDR3 protein: CASSPDRDQPQHF
D gene: TRBD1
J gene: TRBJ1-5
clone size: few
V gene: TRBV7-9

CDR3 DNA: TGCAGTGCCCTGAAACAGAGCCCTCCCGAGCAGTACTTC
CDR3 protein: CSALKQSPPEQYF
D gene: .
J gene: TRBJ2-7
clone size: .
V gene: TRBV20-1

CDR3 DNA: TGCAGCGTTAATCTAGGGAAGATCCCCTCAGCTTTCTTT
CDR3 protein: CSVNLGKIPSAFF
D gene: .
J gene: TRBJ1-1
clone size: .
V gene: TRBV29-1

CDR3 DNA: TGCAGTGCTAGAGACCTGACAGGGGGTTGGAATGAAAAACTGTTTTTT
CDR3 protein: CSARDLTGGWNEKLFF
D gene: TRBD1
J gene: TRBJ1-4
clone size: few
V gene: TRBV20-1

CDR3 DNA: TGTGCCAGCAGTTACTCGACTTCAGGGGTCGAGACCCAGTACTTC
CDR3 protein: CASSYSTSGVETQYF
D gene: .
J gene: TRBJ2-5
clone size: .
V gene: TRBV6-5

CDR3 DNA: TGTGCCAGCAGCCAAAACGCCGTCACTGAAGCTTTCTTT
CDR3 protein: CASSQNAVTEAFF
D gene: .
J gene: TRBJ1-1
clone size: .
V gene: TRBV4-2

CDR3 DNA: TGCAGTGCTAGTGACGCCGGGACAGGGAGGAGCTACACCTTC
CDR3 protein: CSASDAGTGRSYTF
D gene: TRBD1
J gene: TRBJ1-2
clone size: few
V gene: TRBV20-1

CDR3 DNA: TGCGCCAGCAGCCCTTTGGGACTAGCGGGGTCCAATTACAATGAGCAGTACTTC
CDR3 protein: CASSPLGLAGSNYNEQYF
D gene: TRBD2
J gene: TRBJ2-7
clone size: .
V gene: TRBV4-1

CDR3 DNA: TGTGTCAGCACCACGGACGCGAATACGCAGTATTTT
CDR3 protein: CVSTTDANTQYF
D gene: .
J gene: TRBJ2-3
clone size: .
V gene: TRBV2

CDR3 DNA: TGCACCAGCAGCCCAGCAGCAGGTACAGATACGCAGTATTTT
CDR3 protein: CTSSPAAGTDTQYF
D gene: .
J gene: TRBJ2-3
clone size: .
V gene: TRBV4-1

CDR3 DNA: TGTGCCAGCAGCGTAGACGCCCAGGGGGACTACACCTTC
CDR3 protein: CASSVDAQGDYTF
D gene: TRBD1
J gene: TRBJ1-2
clone size: once
V gene: TRBV9

CDR3 DNA: TGTGCCAGCAGTATAGACCGACAGACCTATGGCTACACCTTC
CDR3 protein: CASSIDRQTYGYTF
D gene: .
J gene: TRBJ1-2
clone size: .
V gene: TRBV2

CDR3 DNA: TGTGCCAGCAGCCCCGGACAGAGTGCAACTAATGAAAAACTGTTTTTT
CDR3 protein: CASSPGQSATNEKLFF
D gene: .
J gene: TRBJ1-4
clone size: many
V gene: TRBV7-6

CDR3 DNA: TGCGCCAGCAGCCCGGACCTCGGGACAGGGGGGAATGAGCAGTTCTTC
CDR3 protein: CASSPDLGTGGNEQFF
D gene: TRBD1
J gene: TRBJ2-1
clone size: few
V gene: TRBV4-3

CDR3 DNA: TGTGCCAGCAGTGAAGCTGGCGGCTATGGCTACACCTTC
CDR3 protein: CASSEAGGYGYTF
D gene: .
J gene: TRBJ1-2
clone size: .
V gene: TRBV2

CDR3 DNA: TGTGCCAGCAGCCAGGGCCCACAGATTAGCTCCTACAATGAGCAGTACTTC
CDR3 protein: CASSQGPQISSYNEQYF
D gene: .
J gene: TRBJ2-7
clone size: .
V gene: TRBV3-1

CDR3 DNA: TGTGCCAGCAGCCACTTCTCAGATACGCAGTATTTT
CDR3 protein: CASSHFSDTQYF
D gene: .
J gene: TRBJ2-3
clone size: .
V gene: TRBV7-2

CDR3 DNA: TGTGCCAGCAGCGACGGGGTGGGTTTGAACACTGAAGCTTTCTTT
CDR3 protein: CASSDGVGLNTEAFF
D gene: .
J gene: TRBJ1-1
clone size: .
V gene: TRBV9

CDR3 DNA: TGCAGTTCTTGGGGCGATACCGGGACAGGGTCATTCTACGAGCAGTACTTC
CDR3 protein: CSSWGDTGTGSFYEQYF
D gene: TRBD1
J gene: TRBJ2-7
clone size: few
V gene: TRBV20-1

CDR3 DNA: TGTGCCAGCAGCCCCTCCGCCGGACTTCAAGAGACCCAGTACTTC
CDR3 protein: CASSPSAGLQETQYF
D gene: .
J gene: TRBJ2-5
clone size: .
V gene: TRBV9

CDR3 DNA: TGCGCCAGCAGCCCGGACAGGGGGTGGAACACTGAAGCTTTCTTT
CDR3 protein: CASSPDRGWNTEAFF
D gene: TRBD1
J gene: TRBJ1-1
clone size: .
V gene: TRBV5-1

CDR3 DNA: TGTGCCAGCAGCTTAAAAACCACAGGGAACCAAGAGACCCAGTACTTC
CDR3 protein: CASSLKTTGNQETQYF
D gene: .
J gene: TRBJ2-5
clone size: many
V gene: TRBV5-6

CDR3 DNA: TGTGCCAGCAGTGGAGCGGGGGGGACCTACAATGAGCAGTTCTTC
CDR3 protein: CASSGAGGTYNEQFF
D gene: TRBD2
J gene: TRBJ2-1
clone size: .
V gene: TRBV25-1